The 27 T cell receptor beta chains presented below share a single source sample, sequenced in a study of cytomegalovirus exposure and HLA in healthy donors. Vbeta (60) and Jbeta (13) primers were used in the PCR. Sequenced by immunoSEQ multiplex PCR; TCRdb stores in-frame clones only, minus some. The data show around 100,000 clones, 73% seen once. The sample comprised PBMCs. The receptors were sampled from a man aged 40-55 years in good health and CMV-seronegative.

The chain couples TRBV28 to TRBJ2-5; 9 bases align to TRBD2. The CDR3 totals 21 residues. V gave up 3 bases and J gave up 5 bases; unmatched junction bases: 25. Germline CDR1 reads MDHEN; CDR2 reads SYDVKM. CDR3 in amino acids: CASSFLRRGGLFGFGQETQYF. The CDR3 DNA reads as TGTGCCAGCAGTTTCCTCCGGCGGGGGGGCCTTTTCGGTTTCGGTCAGGAGACCCAGTACTTC.

The chain is built from TRBV5-1 and TRBJ2-5; a weak D match, TRBD2 (5 bases). The DNA matches TRBJ2-7 better at its end, which makes the J call doubtful. The CDR3 sequence is 12 residues long. Germline loops: CDR1 SGHRS, CDR2 YFSETQ. Here the CDR3 reads CASSLRGYEQYF. As DNA, the CDR3 is TGCGCCAGCAGCTTGCGGGGATACGAGCAGTACTTC.

This chain uses TRBV30 with TRBJ2-5; 12 positions agree with TRBD2. There are 17 residues in the CDR3. V lost 3 bases to trimming and J lost 4 bases; unmatched junction nucleotides: 12. CDR1 and CDR2 (germline): GTSNPN, SVGIG (reference sequence). CDR3: CAWSQGLAGSILETQYF. In DNA form, the CDR3 reads TGTGCCTGGAGCCAGGGACTAGCGGGTTCAATTTTAGAGACCCAGTACTTC.

This chain joins TRBV28 and TRBJ2-6; perhaps TRBD2 as D (5 bases). Germline loops: CDR1 MDHEN, CDR2 SYDVKM. The CDR3 has 16 amino acids. Deletions cut 4 bases from V and 4 bases from J, with 14 bases between. CDR3 in DNA: TGTGCCAGCAGTTCCGGACGGGATGACGGGGCCAACGTCCTGACTTTC. Translated, it gives CASSSGRDDGANVLTF.

This sequence joins TRBV5-1 and TRBJ2-5, with D maybe TRBD1 (5 bases). The CDR3 has 14 residues. Germline loops: CDR1 SGHRS, CDR2 YFSETQ. V was pared by 2 bases and J by 5 bases, with 13 bases between. The CDR3 DNA is TGCGCCAGCAGCTTCGTAGGGGCCGGTGAGACCCAGTACTTC. Residues: CASSFVGAGETQYF.

V gene TRBV15 combines with J gene TRBJ2-3, with D tentatively TRBD2 (6 bases). Trimming stripped 0 bases from V and 9 bases from J, with 16 bases between. CDR3 length: 15 residues. Germline V gives CDR1 LNHNV, CDR2 YYDKDF (reference sequence). CDR3 bases: TGTGCCACCAGCAGAGACCGTAGCGGATCCATGACGCAGTATTTT. It is translated as CATSRDRSGSMTQYF.

This clone was seen only once. The chain links TRBV5-6 to TRBJ1-2; 8 bases line up with TRBD1. Germline CDR1 and CDR2: SGHDT and YYEEEE. The junction had 3 bases not matched to a gene; V was cut back by 0 bases and J by 2 bases. This CDR3 is 15 amino acids long. CDR3 loop: CASSLDRGGNYGYTF. The CDR3 DNA sequence: TGTGCCAGCAGCTTGGACAGGGGGGGGAACTATGGCTACACCTTC.

The chain has TRBV11-2 and TRBJ2-2; D is unclear. There are 13 residues in the CDR3. From germline, CDR1 is SGHAT and CDR2 FQNNGV. V lost 1 base and J 8 bases, leaving 8 bases between the germline ends. CDR3 coding DNA: TGTGCCAGCAGCTTAGCTTTCGGGGGGGAGCTGTTTTTT. Amino acids: CASSLAFGGELFF.

The chain has TRBV5-4 and TRBJ2-7; D is possibly TRBD2 (6 bases). V was pared by 4 bases and J by 6 bases, with 14 bases between. The CDR3 contains 13 residues. CDR1 is SGHNT and CDR2 is YYREEE in the germline V gene (reference sequence). CDR3 protein: CASSTEGLLEQYF. The CDR3 DNA follows: TGTGCCAGCAGCACCGAGGGACTTCTCGAGCAGTACTTC.

The chain recombines TRBV11-2 with TRBJ2-3; D perhaps matches TRBD1 (6 bases). CDR3 length: 15 residues. Trimming pared 1 base from V and 5 bases from J, leaving 13 bases between. CDR1 is SGHAT and CDR2 is FQNNGV in the germline V gene. The CDR3 bases are TGTGCCAGCAGCTTAGGGGACACCTGGGGAGATACGCAGTATTTT. It specifies CASSLGDTWGDTQYF.

This clone was seen a single time. This rearrangement joins TRBV2 to TRBJ2-5, with TRBD2 matching 8 bases. V shed 6 bases, J shed 5 bases, and the junction held 11 bases outside the gene matches. This CDR3 spans 15 amino acids. The germline V gene has CDR1 SNHLY and CDR2 FYNNEI. CDR3 in DNA: TGTGCCAGCAGGAAAGCGGGGGAGGGCGTTGAGACCCAGTACTTC. It is translated as CASRKAGEGVETQYF.

The chain has TRBV6-5 and TRBJ2-4; D gene unclear. The CDR3 consists of 16 residues. Germline CDR1 and CDR2: MNHEY and SVGAGI. The germline V and J ends were trimmed by 2 bases and 4 bases, with 15 bases remaining between them. The CDR3 protein is CASSYADSFGKNIQYF. CDR3 sequence (DNA): TGTGCCAGCAGTTACGCCGACTCGTTCGGGAAAAACATTCAGTACTTC.

The V call is TRBV5-6, the J call TRBJ2-7; 9 bases map to TRBD1. With V trimmed by 2 bases and J by 5 bases, 5 bases remained unmatched. The CDR3 contains 14 residues. From germline, CDR1 is SGHDT and CDR2 YYEEEE. The CDR3 is CASSFGTGINEQYF. The CDR3 nucleotides are TGTGCCAGCAGCTTCGGGACAGGGATCAACGAGCAGTACTTC.

This clone was detected only once. The chain combines TRBV9 with TRBJ2-7; maybe TRBD2 (6 bases). Germline assignment: CDR1 SGDLS and CDR2 YYNGEE. The CDR3 is 15 amino acids. The V end lost 0 bases, the J end lost 2 bases, and 12 bases lay between the germline ends. The CDR3: CASSVATGGAYEQYF. CDR3 DNA sequence: TGTGCCAGCAGCGTAGCCACAGGAGGGGCCTACGAGCAGTACTTC. Based on the CDR3 plus reference TRBV9 and TRBJ2-7, the full variable domain is DSGVTQTPKHLITATGQRVTLRCSPRSGDLSVYWYQQSLDQGLQFLIQYYNGEERAKGNILERFSAQQFPDLHSELNLSSLELGDSALYFCASSVATGGAYEQYFGPGTRLTVT.

The chain uses TRBV5-4 and TRBJ2-5; D may be TRBD1 (6 bases). Trimming shortened V by 1 base and J by 2 bases, and 24 bases separated the two germline ends. There are 19 residues in the CDR3. CDR1 is SGHNT, CDR2 YYREEE, per germline (reference sequence). CDR3 nucleotides: TGTGCCAGCAGCTTGTCCTCTCCCCTTGGCAGGGGACGGCAAGAGACCCAGTACTTC. This translates into CASSLSSPLGRGRQETQYF.

This clone was picked up a small number of times. The V gene is TRBV28, the J gene TRBJ1-2; a possible D gene is TRBD1 (6 bases). Germline CDR1 reads MDHEN; CDR2 reads SYDVKM. With 6 bases removed from V and 8 bases from J, the gap between germline ends came to 10 bases. The CDR3 totals 11 residues. The CDR3 nucleotides read TGTGCCAGCAGACAGGGTATCGGCTACACCTTC. Its translation: CASRQGIGYTF.

The V gene is TRBV11-3, the J gene TRBJ1-4; D is ambiguous. V was trimmed by 5 bases and J by 13 bases, leaving 23 bases between them. Looked up from germline, CDR1 is SGHNT and CDR2 is YENEEA. This CDR3 contains 15 residues. CDR3: CASSLGRVRSYVLFF. In nucleotides, the CDR3 is TGTGCCAGCAGCCTAGGACGGGTCCGGAGTTATGTACTGTTTTTT.

The V call is TRBV7-9, the J call TRBJ1-5; the D is unclear. CDR3 length equals 12 residues. Germline CDR1 SEHNR, CDR2 FQNEAQ (reference sequence). V was clipped by 2 bases and J by 6 bases, with 5 bases between them. DNA of the CDR3: TGTGCCAGCAGCTTAAACGGTCAGCCCCAGCATTTT. The encoded protein is CASSLNGQPQHF.

The chain is built from TRBV7-8 and TRBJ1-2; D is ambiguous. This CDR3 comprises 14 residues. Germline V gene sequence: CDR1 SGHVS, CDR2 FQNEAQ. V dropped 3 bases and J dropped 4 bases, with 12 bases sitting between them. CDR3 sequence reads: CASSFGGPSYGYTF. DNA of the CDR3: TGTGCCAGCAGCTTTGGAGGCCCAAGCTATGGCTACACCTTC.

The rearrangement joins TRBV27 to TRBJ2-7; D is perhaps TRBD2 (5 bases). CDR1 is MNHEY and CDR2 is SMNVEV in the germline V gene (reference sequence). This CDR3 contains 16 residues. The V end was cut by 1 base, the J end by 2 bases, with 15 bases between. This CDR3 reads CASSLYFHGDTYEQYF. The CDR3 DNA follows: TGTGCCAGCAGTTTATATTTTCACGGGGATACCTACGAGCAGTACTTC.

The sample holds a few counts of this clone. The CDR3 DNA reads as TGTGCCAGTAGAACTAGCGGGGGGGCAGGTGGCACAGATACGCAGTATTTT. This codes for CASRTSGGAGGTDTQYF. This sequence joins TRBV19 and TRBJ2-3; 13 bases map to TRBD2. The CDR3 loop spans 17 amino acids. Germline-derived CDR1 and CDR2 are LNHDA and SQIVND (reference sequence). V gave up 6 bases and J gave up 1 base; unmatched junction bases: 7.

The chain employs TRBV6-5 and TRBJ1-4; TRBD1 is a possible D gene (6 bases). CDR1 and CDR2 from the germline V gene are MNHEY and SVGAGI. This CDR3 comprises 15 residues. Trimming stripped 0 bases from V and 6 bases from J, with 11 bases between. CDR3 sequence reads: CASSYSRGEDEKLFF. CDR3 nucleotides: TGTGCCAGCAGTTACTCCAGGGGAGAGGATGAAAAACTGTTTTTT.

The V call is TRBV25-1, the J call TRBJ2-5; TRBD1 matches 7 bases. This CDR3 spans 14 amino acids. Per the germline V gene, CDR1 is MGHDK and CDR2 is SYGVNS. Germline trimming cut 4 bases from V and 3 bases from J; bases unmatched to any gene: 5. DNA of the CDR3: TGTGCCAGCAGTGTAGGGACAGCTAAAGAGACCCAGTACTTC. It specifies CASSVGTAKETQYF. Drawing the rest from reference TRBV25-1 and TRBJ2-5, the complete variable domain is EADIYQTPRYLVIGTGKKITLECSQTMGHDKMYWYQQDPGMELHLIHYSYGVNSTEKGDLSSESTVSRIRTEHFPLTLESARPSHTSQYLCASSVGTAKETQYFGPGTRLLVL.

The chain combines TRBV9 with TRBJ2-1; 9 bases are a match to TRBD2. Trimming at V came to 4 bases and at J to 4 bases, leaving 3 bases not matched to a gene. Germline loops: CDR1 SGDLS, CDR2 YYNGEE. The length of the CDR3 is 14 residues. The CDR3 protein is CASSLAGSYNEQFF. The DNA for the CDR3 is TGTGCCAGCAGCCTAGCGGGGTCTTACAATGAGCAGTTCTTC. Full variable domain (remainder filled in from reference TRBV9 and TRBJ2-1): DSGVTQTPKHLITATGQRVTLRCSPRSGDLSVYWYQQSLDQGLQFLIQYYNGEERAKGNILERFSAQQFPDLHSELNLSSLELGDSALYFCASSLAGSYNEQFFGPGTRLTVL.

The chain uses TRBV5-6 and TRBJ2-7, with D possibly TRBD1 on 6 matching bases. The V and J ends lost 4 bases and 4 bases respectively, with 18 bases between them. The CDR3 is made up of 15 amino acids. Per germline, CDR1 SGHDT and CDR2 YYEEEE. The CDR3 is CASSAESYRVYEQYF. The CDR3 DNA sequence: TGTGCCAGCAGCGCAGAAAGCTACAGGGTTTACGAGCAGTACTTC. The full variable domain, with the rest looked up from reference TRBV5-6 and TRBJ2-7, is DAGVTQSPTHLIKTRGQQVTLRCSPKSGHDTVSWYQQALGQGPQFIFQYYEEEERQRGNFPDRFSGHQFPNYSSELNVNALLLGDSALYLCASSAESYRVYEQYFGPGTRLTVT.

The chain couples TRBV9 to TRBJ2-1; TRBD2 might be the D (5 bases). V was cut by 0 bases and J by 9 bases, with 10 bases left in between. The CDR3 is 13 amino acids. The V gene's germline CDR1 is SGDLS and CDR2 YYNGEE. CDR3 loop: CASSVDRGPEQFF. CDR3 coding DNA: TGTGCCAGCAGCGTAGATCGCGGGCCTGAGCAGTTCTTC. The variable domain in full, completed from reference TRBV9 and TRBJ2-1, reads DSGVTQTPKHLITATGQRVTLRCSPRSGDLSVYWYQQSLDQGLQFLIQYYNGEERAKGNILERFSAQQFPDLHSELNLSSLELGDSALYFCASSVDRGPEQFFGPGTRLTVL.

This clone occurred once. The gene calls are TRBV7-9 and TRBJ2-7; unclear D gene. CDR1 and CDR2 (germline): SEHNR, FQNEAQ (reference sequence). This CDR3 contains 17 residues. V was cut by 4 bases and J by 0 bases, with 19 bases left in between. The CDR3 loop reads CASSSGMRLIRSYEQYF. CDR3 bases: TGTGCCAGCAGCTCAGGCATGCGCCTGATTCGCTCCTACGAGCAGTACTTC. Combining the CDR3 with reference TRBV7-9 and TRBJ2-7 gives the whole variable domain DTGVSQNPRHKITKRGQNVTFRCDPISEHNRLYWYRQTLGQGPEFLTYFQNEAQLEKSRLLSDRFSAERPKGSFSTLEIQRTEQGDSAMYLCASSSGMRLIRSYEQYFGPGTRLTVT.